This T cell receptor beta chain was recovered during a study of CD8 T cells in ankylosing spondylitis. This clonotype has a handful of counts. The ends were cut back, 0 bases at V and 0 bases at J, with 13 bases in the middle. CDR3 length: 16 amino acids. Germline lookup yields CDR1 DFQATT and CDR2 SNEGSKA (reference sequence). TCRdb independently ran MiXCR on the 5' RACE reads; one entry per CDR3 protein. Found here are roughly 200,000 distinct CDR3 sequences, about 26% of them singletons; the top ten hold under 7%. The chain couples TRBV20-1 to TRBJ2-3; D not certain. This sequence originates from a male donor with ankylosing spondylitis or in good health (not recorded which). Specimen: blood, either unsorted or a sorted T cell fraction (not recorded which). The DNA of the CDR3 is TGCAGTGCTAGAGATACGAGTAGCAGTAGCACAGATACGCAGTATTTT. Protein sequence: CSARDTSSSSTDTQYF.